One and the same sample provided the 28 T cell receptor beta chains below, sequenced in a study of cytomegalovirus exposure and HLA in healthy donors (TCRdb year 2017). Library preparation used the immunoSEQ multiplex PCR assay. For the multiplex PCR, a mixture combining 60 forward primers for TCR Vbeta segments and 13 reverse primers for TCR Jbeta segments was used. This is the immuneACCESS table as TCRdb keeps it, with only in-frame sequences that have V and J called. A part of the clones is gone; compared with another copy, unresolved V genes explain less than half, and the rest is unexplained. Within this sample are 120,000 or so clones, with 60% to 80% of them counted one time only. Over 2.5% of the sample lies in the top ten. Sequencing used PBMCs. The source of these receptors is a woman between 50 and 59 years old in good health and CMV-seronegative.

Note on this clone: The sample carries other DNA sequences with the same CDR3. This rearrangement joins TRBV4-1 to TRBJ2-3, with 12 bases that match TRBD2. Germline-derived CDR1 and CDR2 are MGHRA and YSYEKL. The CDR3 covers 16 residues. J gave up 3 bases and V 3 bases, and 4 bases lay outside the gene matches. CDR3 sequence reads: CASSQMTSGSTDTQYF. The CDR3 region has the DNA TGCGCCAGCAGCCAGATGACTAGCGGGAGTACAGATACGCAGTATTTT.

This clone was seen only a few times. The J gene is TRBJ2-5, the V gene TRBV7-9; 7 nucleotides line up with TRBD1. The V gene's germline CDR1 is SEHNR and CDR2 FQNEAQ (reference sequence). Trimming removed 5 bases from V and 4 bases from J; junction bases left unmatched: 4. This CDR3 is 13 amino acids long. The CDR3 loop is CASSPGQIETQYF. In DNA, the CDR3 is TGTGCCAGCAGCCCGGGACAGATAGAGACCCAGTACTTC.

This clone was seen only once. This chain uses TRBV2 with TRBJ2-2; weak D call: TRBD1 (5 bases). The CDR3 totals 15 residues. Trimming took off 4 bases at V and 0 bases at J, with 9 bases between the two ends. Germline V CDR1 and CDR2: SNHLY, FYNNEI. CDR3 DNA: TGTGCCAGCAGTGCCTCGACAGCGAACACCGGGGAGCTGTTTTTT. It encodes CASSASTANTGELFF.

The gene calls are TRBV25-1 and TRBJ2-5; tentative D call: TRBD2 (7 bases). Trimming stripped 1 base from V and 5 bases from J, with 17 bases between. Per the germline V gene, CDR1 is MGHDK and CDR2 is SYGVNS. The length of the CDR3 is 16 residues. CDR3 residues: CASSEWGGGGRETQYF. CDR3 nucleotides: TGTGCCAGCAGTGAATGGGGTGGCGGGGGCCGGGAGACCCAGTACTTC. Based on the CDR3 plus reference TRBV25-1 and TRBJ2-5, the full variable domain is EADIYQTPRYLVIGTGKKITLECSQTMGHDKMYWYQQDPGMELHLIHYSYGVNSTEKGDLSSESTVSRIRTEHFPLTLESARPSHTSQYLCASSEWGGGGRETQYFGPGTRLLVL.

The J gene is TRBJ2-5, the V gene TRBV7-2; 9 bases align to TRBD1. Germline trimming cut 8 bases from V and 1 base from J; bases unmatched to any gene: 5. CDR1 is SGHTA, CDR2 FQGNSA, per germline. The CDR3 has 14 amino acids. CDR3 coding DNA: TGTGCCAGCCTCGACAGGGGGTCCCAAGAGACCCAGTACTTC. Amino acids: CASLDRGSQETQYF.

The chain joins TRBV11-2 to TRBJ2-7; the match to TRBD2 covers 10 bases. From germline, CDR1 is SGHAT and CDR2 FQNNGV. After removal of 3 bases from V and 4 bases from J, the junction contained 3 bases not matched to a gene. The CDR3 covers 14 residues. This chain's CDR3 is CASSLDSGRYEQYF. In DNA form, the CDR3 reads TGTGCCAGCAGCTTGGATAGCGGGAGGTACGAGCAGTACTTC.

Note on this clone: A read error may account for a junction end that differs from germline. The rearrangement joins TRBV7-9 to TRBJ2-5, with D possibly matching TRBD1 (6 bases). The J call may be faulty, since TRBJ2-7 better matches the DNA end. The germline V gene has CDR1 SEHNR and CDR2 FQNEAQ (reference sequence). CDR3 length equals 14 residues. Here the CDR3 reads CSSSTRQAHYEQYF. CDR3 bases: TGTTCCAGCAGCACCCGACAGGCCCACTACGAGCAGTACTTC.

This clone was seen once. The DNA for the CDR3 is TGCAGCGTTGAAGGTACAGGGGGCGGGGGAGCTTTCTTT. It translates to CSVEGTGGGGAFF. The chain recombines TRBV29-1 with TRBJ1-1, with 9 positions matching TRBD1. The length of the CDR3 is 13 residues. Unmatched junction bases numbered 7, after V lost 1 base and J lost 10 bases. Germline CDR1 is SQVTM and CDR2 is ANQGSEA.

The chain combines TRBV6-1 with TRBJ2-3, with 8 bases fitting TRBD2. The CDR3 contains 13 residues. With V trimmed by 8 bases and J by 5 bases, 6 bases remained unmatched. CDR1 and CDR2 from the germline V gene are MNHNS and SASEGT. This CDR3 reads CASLSGSGDTQYF. CDR3 coding DNA: TGTGCCAGCTTGAGCGGGAGCGGAGATACGCAGTATTTT.

The chain has TRBV6-5 and TRBJ2-7; possible D gene TRBD2, 5 bases. Germline V lookup: CDR1 MNHEY, CDR2 SVGAGI. V dropped 2 bases and J dropped 2 bases, with 13 bases sitting between them. The CDR3 is 15 amino acids. CDR3 DNA sequence: TGTGCCAGCAGTTACGCCCCGACGGGGACCTACGAGCAGTACTTC. Translation gives CASSYAPTGTYEQYF.

The chain is built from TRBV7-2 and TRBJ2-7; D gene uncertain. Germline V gene lookup returns CDR1 SGHTA and CDR2 FQGNSA. Trimming cost V 0 bases and J 4 bases, with 13 bases left between them. The CDR3 runs 15 residues. The CDR3 spells CASSLAFQAAYEQYF. The CDR3 DNA is TGTGCCAGCAGCTTAGCTTTTCAGGCCGCGTACGAGCAGTACTTC.

The CDR3 here is CASSSPTGVDTQYF. The CDR3 coding sequence is TGTGCCAGCAGTTCCCCCACAGGGGTAGATACGCAGTATTTT. This chain links TRBV9 with TRBJ2-3; 7 nucleotides agree with TRBD1. The V gene end was trimmed by 5 bases and the J gene end by 5 bases; junction bases not matched to a gene: 8. Germline assignment: CDR1 SGDLS and CDR2 YYNGEE. The CDR3 has 14 residues.

This rearrangement joins TRBV25-1 to TRBJ1-5, with 10 bases that match TRBD1. CDR1 and CDR2 from the germline V gene are MGHDK and SYGVNS. V shed 2 bases, J shed 6 bases, and the junction held 4 bases outside the gene matches. This CDR3 has 15 residues. In DNA, the CDR3 is TGTGCCAGCAGTGAAGGGGACAGGGGAGGTCAGCCCCAGCATTTT. It is translated as CASSEGDRGGQPQHF.

This clone has just one count. This rearrangement joins TRBV6-1 to TRBJ2-7; maybe TRBD2 (5 bases). CDR3 size: 14 residues. Trimming removed 1 base from V and 2 bases from J, with 9 bases in between. CDR1 is MNHNS and CDR2 is SASEGT in the germline V gene. The CDR3 loop reads CASSEGLATYEQYF. CDR3 DNA: TGTGCCAGCAGTGAAGGGCTAGCAACCTACGAGCAGTACTTC.

This clone was seen more than once but under ten times. The chain employs TRBV28 and TRBJ1-1, with D tentatively TRBD1 (5 bases). Germline CDR1 is MDHEN and CDR2 is SYDVKM. The CDR3 runs to 16 residues. Trimming removed 4 bases at V and 3 bases at J, with 18 bases between. The CDR3 region has the DNA TGTGCCAGCAGTTCCCCCCGGACAAGGGCGGACACTGAAGCTTTCTTT. It codes for CASSSPRTRADTEAFF.

The gene calls are TRBV14 and TRBJ1-4; tentatively, D is TRBD1 (6 bases). Germline V CDR1 and CDR2: SGHDN, FVKESK. Trimming removed 3 bases at V and 8 bases at J, with 10 bases between. The CDR3 consists of 13 residues. The CDR3 DNA sequence: TGTGCCAGCAGCCAGGGGGGGCAGGAAAAACTGTTTTTT. Amino acid sequence: CASSQGGQEKLFF.

The rearrangement links TRBV28 to TRBJ2-3, with TRBD2 identical over 9 bases. V was clipped by 2 bases and J by 6 bases; unmatched bases: 6. The germline CDR1 and CDR2 sequences are MDHEN and SYDVKM. The CDR3 contains 15 residues. Here the CDR3 DNA reads TGTGCCAGCAGTTTAGGCGGGAGGGTTGGGGATACGCAGTATTTT. It yields the protein CASSLGGRVGDTQYF.

Here the CDR3 DNA reads TGTGCCATCAGTGACAGTAAGATCTCCTACGAGCAGTACTTC. Its translation is CAISDSKISYEQYF. The rearrangement uses TRBV10-3 and TRBJ2-7; D uncertain. Germline loops: CDR1 ENHRY, CDR2 SYGVKD. The germline V and J ends were trimmed by 3 bases and 0 bases, with 9 bases remaining between them. This CDR3 is 14 amino acids long.

The rearrangement joins TRBV27 to TRBJ2-1; D gene uncertain. Germline V gene data show CDR1 as MNHEY and CDR2 as SMNVEV (reference sequence). This CDR3 region has 16 residues. Trimming cost V 7 bases and J 0 bases, with 16 bases left between them. The chain's CDR3 is CASTPLGRSSYNEQFF. DNA of the CDR3: TGTGCCAGCACCCCCCTAGGTAGGAGCTCCTACAATGAGCAGTTCTTC.

V and J are TRBV29-1 and TRBJ1-1, with a tentative D call TRBD1 (6 bases). V lost 4 bases and J lost 0, with 12 bases in between. The germline V gene encodes CDR1 SQVTM and CDR2 ANQGSEA. The length of the CDR3 is 14 residues. For the CDR3, the DNA is TGCAGCGTTGCCCGGGGGGCACTGAACACTGAAGCTTTCTTT. Its translation: CSVARGALNTEAFF. The full variable domain, its missing parts supplied by reference TRBV29-1 and TRBJ1-1, is SAVISQKPSRDICQRGTSLTIQCQVDSQVTMMFWYRQQPGQSLTLIATANQGSEATYESGFVIDKFPISRPNLTFSTLTVSNMSPEDSSIYLCSVARGALNTEAFFGQGTRLTVV.

The gene calls are TRBV6-4 and TRBJ2-3, with D maybe TRBD2 (6 bases). V dropped 2 bases and J dropped 1 base, with 10 bases sitting between them. The CDR3 loop spans 15 amino acids. Germline V gives CDR1 MRHNA, CDR2 SNTAGT. The CDR3 region is CASSDKGGGTDTQYF. The CDR3 DNA reads as TGTGCCAGCAGTGACAAAGGAGGGGGCACAGATACGCAGTATTTT.

The chain links TRBV6-1 to TRBJ2-2; 10 bases are shared with TRBD1. The ends lost 2 bases at V and 4 bases at J; junction bases unmatched: 7. The V gene's germline CDR1 is MNHNS and CDR2 SASEGT. The CDR3 runs 17 residues. CDR3 loop: CASSELRDRGSTGELFF. The DNA of the CDR3 is TGTGCCAGCAGTGAACTCAGGGACAGGGGATCCACCGGGGAGCTGTTTTTT.

The genes are TRBV28 and TRBJ2-1; 9 bases match TRBD2. Germline CDR1 and CDR2: MDHEN and SYDVKM. With 7 bases clipped from V and 10 bases from J, the junction kept 11 bases outside the gene matches. The CDR3 spans 14 residues. In DNA form, the CDR3 reads TGTGCCAGCACCCGGACTAGCGCTAGAGGGGAGCAGTTCTTC. It specifies CASTRTSARGEQFF.

This clone was counted a few times. The chain joins TRBV21-1 to TRBJ2-1; TRBD2, the table's D call, lacks a check against the DNA. TRBV21-1 represents a pseudogene. The CDR3 totals 17 residues. CDR3 amino acids: CASSKGKETSELYEQFF. The CDR3 DNA reads TGTGCCAGCAGCAAAGGAAAAGAGACTAGCGAGTTGTATGAGCAGTTCTTC.

The J gene is TRBJ2-1, the V gene TRBV7-2; 7 bases match TRBD1. The CDR3 totals 15 residues. V lost 1 base to trimming and J lost 3 bases; unmatched junction nucleotides: 3. The germline V gene has CDR1 SGHTA and CDR2 FQGNSA. CDR3 in DNA: TGTGCCAGCAGCTTAGGAGGGGGCTTCTACAATGAGCAGTTCTTC. It yields the protein CASSLGGGFYNEQFF.

This clone has a handful of counts. This chain uses TRBV21-1 with TRBJ2-3; TRBD2 reflects the table's D call only, with no check against the DNA. TRBV21-1 is shown as a pseudogene. The CDR3 runs to 11 residues. The CDR3 is CASSSGGTQYF. In DNA, the CDR3 is TGTGCCAGCAGCAGCGGGGGAACGCAGTATTTT.

This chain links TRBV2 with TRBJ2-3; TRBD2 might be the D (6 bases). The germline V gene encodes CDR1 SNHLY and CDR2 FYNNEI. The CDR3 sequence is 13 residues long. V was cut by 3 bases and J by 8 bases, with 12 bases left in between. For the CDR3, the DNA is TGTGCCAGCAGTGATGTGGGGGGAAGTACGCAGTATTTT. This codes for CASSDVGGSTQYF.

This rearrangement joins TRBV5-1 to TRBJ2-7; D call uncertain. With 0 bases removed from V and 5 bases from J, the gap between germline ends came to 6 bases. The CDR3 sequence is 12 residues long. In germline, CDR1 is SGHRS, CDR2 YFSETQ. The DNA for the CDR3 is TGCGCCAGCAGCTTGGTCAACAACGAGCAGTACTTC. This sequence encodes CASSLVNNEQYF.